A single sample is the source of the 9 T cell receptor beta chains below, sequenced in a study of blood T cell repertoires in COVID-19. Clones were sequenced by immunoSEQ multiplex PCR, and TCRdb holds only the in-frame ones, with some missing. The table includes 100,000 to 120,000 clones, nearly 90% detected once. Sequenced input: peripheral blood. All receptors derive from a human donor in a cohort sampled during active COVID-19.

The chain has TRBV4-1 and TRBJ1-1; a possible D gene is TRBD1 (5 bases). This CDR3 is built from 14 residues. Trimming removed 1 base at V and 4 bases at J, with 10 bases between. Germline CDR1 MGHRA, CDR2 YSYEKL. The CDR3 sequence is CASSQVPGGTEAFF. CDR3 bases: TGCGCCAGCAGCCAAGTTCCGGGGGGCACTGAAGCTTTCTTT.

The rearrangement uses TRBV4-1 and TRBJ2-7; 8 bases agree with TRBD1. This CDR3 has 14 amino acids. V shed 2 bases, J shed 3 bases, and the junction held 3 bases outside the gene matches. Germline lookup yields CDR1 MGHRA and CDR2 YSYEKL. As DNA, the CDR3 is TGCGCCAGCAGCCAACCAGGGGGCGTCTACGAGCAGTACTTC. Translated: CASSQPGGVYEQYF.

Only one count was recorded for this clone. The V gene is TRBV6-6, the J gene TRBJ1-5, with D unclear. V was cut by 0 bases and J by 1 base, with 7 bases left in between. This CDR3 contains 15 residues. Germline CDR1 and CDR2: MNHNY and SVGAGI (reference sequence). DNA of the CDR3: TGTGCCAGCAGTTACTCATGGCTCAGCAATCAGCCCCAGCATTTT. As protein: CASSYSWLSNQPQHF.

This chain connects TRBV2 to TRBJ1-5; 8 nucleotides match TRBD1. CDR1 and CDR2 from the germline V gene are SNHLY and FYNNEI. This CDR3 region has 14 residues. V was clipped by 6 bases and J by 5 bases; unmatched bases: 6. CDR3 coding DNA: TGTGCCAGCAGGAGGGGACAGGTAGATCAGCCCCAGCATTTT. Translated: CASRRGQVDQPQHF.

This clone was picked up a small number of times. V and J are TRBV7-2 and TRBJ2-7, with 11 positions matching TRBD1. Unmatched junction bases numbered 4, after V lost 7 bases and J lost 2 bases. The CDR3 is made up of 14 amino acids. From germline, CDR1 is SGHTA and CDR2 FQGNSA. The CDR3 region is CASIPGQGAYEQYF. In nucleotides, the CDR3 is TGTGCCAGCATCCCGGGACAGGGGGCCTACGAGCAGTACTTC.

The V call is TRBV4-3, the J call TRBJ1-6; the match to TRBD1 covers 11 bases. This CDR3 has 15 residues. Germline V lookup: CDR1 LGHNA, CDR2 YSLEER. The V gene end was trimmed by 5 bases and the J gene end by 9 bases; junction bases not matched to a gene: 6. CDR3 region: CASSYSGTGGSPLHF. CDR3 bases: TGCGCCAGCAGCTACTCCGGGACAGGGGGTTCACCCCTCCACTTT.

This chain uses TRBV6-6 with TRBJ2-5, with 9 bases aligning to TRBD1. CDR3 length: 17 residues. Germline CDR1 MNHNY, CDR2 SVGAGI (reference sequence). Trimming removed 6 bases from V and 4 bases from J; junction bases left unmatched: 15. CDR3 nucleotides: TGTGCCAGCAGACGAATGGGACAGGGAACTTCCCGAGAGACCCAGTACTTC. Its translation: CASRRMGQGTSRETQYF.

This clone was seen only a few times. The V and J genes are TRBV6-5 and TRBJ2-7; D is possibly TRBD2 (5 bases). CDR1 and CDR2 from the germline V gene are MNHEY and SVGAGI. V lost 8 bases and J lost 4, with 15 bases in between. The CDR3 has 13 amino acids. The CDR3 coding sequence is TGTGCCAGCCGCGCAGCCGGGGAGTACGAGCAGTACTTC. This gives the protein CASRAAGEYEQYF.

A single count supports this clone. The chain couples TRBV19 to TRBJ1-1; possible D gene TRBD1, 5 bases. Germline CDR1 reads LNHDA; CDR2 reads SQIVND (reference sequence). This CDR3 region has 12 residues. Trimming pared 8 bases from V and 6 bases from J, leaving 13 bases between. The CDR3 here is CASSRVSSEAFF. Here the CDR3 DNA reads TGTGCCAGTTCCAGGGTCTCCTCTGAAGCTTTCTTT.